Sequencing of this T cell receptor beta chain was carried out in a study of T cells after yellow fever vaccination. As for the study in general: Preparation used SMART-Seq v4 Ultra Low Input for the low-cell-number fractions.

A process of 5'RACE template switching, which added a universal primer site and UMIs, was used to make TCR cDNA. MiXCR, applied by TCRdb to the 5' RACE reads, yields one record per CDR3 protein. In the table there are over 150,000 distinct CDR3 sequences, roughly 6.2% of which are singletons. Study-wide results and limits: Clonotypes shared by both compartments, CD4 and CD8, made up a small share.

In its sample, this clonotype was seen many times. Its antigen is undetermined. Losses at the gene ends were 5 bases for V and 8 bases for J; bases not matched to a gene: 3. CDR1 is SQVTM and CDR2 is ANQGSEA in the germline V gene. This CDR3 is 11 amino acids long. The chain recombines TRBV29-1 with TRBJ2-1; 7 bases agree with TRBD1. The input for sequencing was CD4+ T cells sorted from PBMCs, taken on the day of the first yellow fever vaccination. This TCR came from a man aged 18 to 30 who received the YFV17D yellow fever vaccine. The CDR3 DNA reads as TGCAGCGTTCGTACAGGGGATGAGCAGTTCTTC. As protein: CSVRTGDEQFF.